One and the same sample provided the 23 T cell receptor beta chains below, sequenced in a study of T cell responses to AZD1222 COVID-19 vaccine. Here immunoSEQ multiplex PCR was the method, and the copy in TCRdb shows in-frame clones only, minus some. This sample has about 150,000 clones; approximately 87% occur once, and the top ten carry 5.5%. Sample: peripheral blood, taken on day 0 of MenACWY control vaccination. These receptors were obtained from an adult in good health.

V usage is TRBV5-5 and J usage is TRBJ1-2, with D tentatively TRBD1 (5 bases). CDR1 is SGHKS and CDR2 is YYEKEE in the germline V gene (reference sequence). This CDR3 has 15 amino acids. V lost 0 bases to trimming and J lost 4 bases, with 13 bases between them. CDR3 in DNA: TGTGCCAGCAGCTTGGCGAGGGGAGACATCTATGGCTACACCTTC. Translation: CASSLARGDIYGYTF.

V usage is TRBV9 and J usage is TRBJ2-3, with no clear D. The CDR3 length is 17 residues. V was pared by 0 bases and J by 3 bases, with 17 bases between. CDR1 and CDR2 (germline): SGDLS, YYNGEE. As DNA, the CDR3 is TGTGCCAGCAGCGTAGGACGGGCCAGAAGGTTGACAGATACGCAGTATTTT. Translating gives CASSVGRARRLTDTQYF.

This chain joins TRBV28 and TRBJ1-2, with TRBD1 as a possible D gene (5 bases). The V gene's germline CDR1 is MDHEN and CDR2 SYDVKM. V lost 4 bases, J lost 7 bases, and 19 bases lay in between. This CDR3 spans 15 amino acids. The CDR3 loop is CASSSTDLAGFGYTF. CDR3 nucleotides: TGTGCCAGCAGTTCAACCGATCTCGCAGGGTTTGGCTACACCTTC.

V gene TRBV6-4 combines with J gene TRBJ2-1; 7 bases align to TRBD1. The CDR3 is made up of 16 amino acids. Germline V gene lookup returns CDR1 MRHNA and CDR2 SNTAGT. J gave up 10 bases and V 2 bases, and 14 bases lay outside the gene matches. The CDR3 DNA reads as TGTGCCAGCAGTGACGGGGTTGAGACAGGGTCGAAGGAGCAGTTCTTC. This sequence encodes CASSDGVETGSKEQFF.

This rearrangement joins TRBV5-1 to TRBJ2-3, with TRBD1 matching over 7 bases. Germline CDR1 SGHRS, CDR2 YFSETQ. J was trimmed by 7 bases and V by 1 base; bases with no gene match: 15. The CDR3 covers 17 residues. DNA of the CDR3: TGCGCCAGCAGCTTGAGTTGGGGACAGCCCATAAGAAATACGCAGTATTTT. Translated, it gives CASSLSWGQPIRNTQYF.

This chain links TRBV10-3 with TRBJ2-1; 14 positions match TRBD2. Germline V gene sequence: CDR1 ENHRY, CDR2 SYGVKD. Trimming at V came to 4 bases and at J to 8 bases, leaving 7 bases not matched to a gene. The CDR3 is 16 residues long. CDR3 sequence: CAISVGTSGRVDEQFF. The CDR3 DNA sequence: TGTGCCATCAGTGTGGGGACTAGCGGGAGAGTCGATGAGCAGTTCTTC.

The rearrangement joins TRBV9 to TRBJ1-5; D not resolved. The CDR3 extends over 13 amino acids. V was shortened by 0 bases and J by 4 bases, with 5 bases between the two germline ends. From germline, CDR1 is SGDLS and CDR2 YYNGEE. CDR3 sequence: CASSVEPNQPQHF. CDR3 DNA sequence: TGTGCCAGCAGCGTAGAACCTAATCAGCCCCAGCATTTT.

The chain couples TRBV5-6 to TRBJ1-2, with 7 bases matching TRBD1. The CDR3 sequence is 15 residues long. Per the germline V gene, CDR1 is SGHDT and CDR2 is YYEEEE. Trimming took 3 bases from V and 4 from J; bases not matched to a gene: 9. The CDR3 DNA follows: TGTGCCAGCAGCTCTTACAGGGGAAAGGCCTATGGCTACACCTTC. Its translation is CASSSYRGKAYGYTF.

This chain connects TRBV11-2 to TRBJ1-1; the match to TRBD1 covers 8 bases. V was clipped by 3 bases and J by 4 bases; unmatched bases: 7. This CDR3 region has 15 residues. CDR1 is SGHAT and CDR2 is FQNNGV in the germline V gene. The CDR3 is CASSLTGALSTEAFF. CDR3 coding DNA: TGTGCCAGCAGCTTGACAGGGGCCCTGTCCACTGAAGCTTTCTTT.

The genes are TRBV6-4 and TRBJ2-3; D perhaps matches TRBD1 (6 bases). V was clipped by 3 bases and J by 1 base, with 11 bases between them. This CDR3 spans 15 amino acids. The germline CDR1 and CDR2 sequences are MRHNA and SNTAGT. CDR3 nucleotide sequence: TGTGCCAGCAGTGAACAACAGGGTGGCACAGATACGCAGTATTTT. Its protein product is CASSEQQGGTDTQYF.

A remark on this clone: One end of the junction does not line up with germline, which may come from a read error. The chain joins TRBV5-4 to TRBJ2-5; D may be TRBD1 or TRBD2 (5 bases each). Looked up from germline, CDR1 is SGHNT and CDR2 is YYREEE (reference sequence). CDR3 length: 14 residues. In DNA form, the CDR3 reads TGTGCCAGCAGCTTCCGGGGCCCCCAACAGACCCAGTACTTC. It yields the protein CASSFRGPQQTQYF.

V is TRBV2 and J is TRBJ2-2; D gene ambiguous. This CDR3 is 12 amino acids long. Germline V gives CDR1 SNHLY, CDR2 FYNNEI. V dropped 5 bases and J dropped 2 bases, with 3 bases sitting between them. The CDR3, as DNA: TGTGCCAGCAGTCTTAACACCGGGGAGCTGTTTTTT. It translates to CASSLNTGELFF.

A note on this clone: The sample holds other DNA sequences that translate to the same CDR3. The V call is TRBV2, the J call TRBJ2-7; D not resolved. The V and J ends lost 6 bases and 3 bases respectively, with 3 bases between them. The germline CDR1 and CDR2 sequences are SNHLY and FYNNEI. The CDR3 spans 10 residues. The CDR3 bases are TGTGCCAGCAGGGGCTACGAGCAGTACGTC. It yields the protein CASRGYEQYV.

This chain joins TRBV29-1 and TRBJ2-2; D may match TRBD1 or TRBD2 (5 bases each). V lost 3 bases to trimming and J lost 3 bases, with 8 bases between them. The CDR3 is 13 residues long. Germline loops: CDR1 SQVTM, CDR2 ANQGSEA. The CDR3, as DNA: TGCAGCGTTGACGAGGGGTACACCGGGGAGCTGTTTTTT. It translates to CSVDEGYTGELFF.

The chain couples TRBV10-3 to TRBJ1-6; D might be TRBD1 (5 bases). CDR1 is ENHRY and CDR2 is SYGVKD in the germline V gene. Trimming took 0 bases from V and 8 from J, leaving 14 bases between them. The CDR3 has 16 amino acids. CDR3 nucleotide sequence: TGTGCCATCAGTGAGTCAAGGGACGGAGCCGATTCACCCCTCCACTTT. Its protein product is CAISESRDGADSPLHF.

The chain recombines TRBV5-1 with TRBJ2-1, with 13 bases identical to TRBD2. This CDR3 is 15 amino acids long. CDR1 is SGHRS and CDR2 is YFSETQ in the germline V gene. Losses at the gene ends were 5 bases for V and 5 bases for J; bases not matched to a gene: 4. DNA for the CDR3: TGCGCCAGCAGTCGGACTAGCGGGAGCCACAATGAGCAGTTCTTC. Translating it yields CASSRTSGSHNEQFF.

The chain employs TRBV28 and TRBJ1-5; D uncertain. The germline gives CDR1 MDHEN, CDR2 SYDVKM. The CDR3 runs to 13 residues. Trimming left V 7 bases short and J 3 bases short, with 10 bases between. In nucleotides, the CDR3 is TGTGCCAGCACCTCGGGCTTCAATCAGCCCCAGCATTTT. Residues: CASTSGFNQPQHF.

V gene TRBV11-3 combines with J gene TRBJ1-2; D perhaps matches TRBD1 (6 bases). With 2 bases removed from V and 5 bases from J, the gap between germline ends came to 12 bases. The CDR3 is 14 amino acids. Looked up from germline, CDR1 is SGHNT and CDR2 is YENEEA. The CDR3 spells CASSLNRVGYGYTF. The CDR3 DNA reads as TGTGCCAGCAGCTTAAACAGGGTTGGGTATGGCTACACCTTC.

The chain couples TRBV4-2 to TRBJ1-2; no definite D call. V was pared by 0 bases and J by 8 bases, with 7 bases between. The V gene's germline CDR1 is LGHNA and CDR2 YNFKEQ. CDR3 length equals 12 residues. DNA for the CDR3: TGTGCCAGCAGCCAAGACCAGTACGGCTACACCTTC. Encoded protein: CASSQDQYGYTF.

The chain is built from TRBV7-7 and TRBJ2-5; either TRBD1 or TRBD2 may fit D (5 bases each). The V gene's germline CDR1 is SSHAT and CDR2 FNYEAQ (reference sequence). The germline V and J ends were trimmed by 5 bases and 3 bases, with 13 bases remaining between them. The CDR3 totals 14 residues. In nucleotides, the CDR3 is TGTGCCAGCAGCCTAGGGACGGGTAAAGAGACCCAGTACTTC. This codes for CASSLGTGKETQYF.

The chain joins TRBV7-8 to TRBJ2-1; the match to TRBD2 covers 13 bases. CDR1 and CDR2 (germline): SGHVS, FQNEAQ. This CDR3 is built from 17 residues. V was pared by 7 bases and J by 10 bases, with 16 bases of the junction left unmatched. This CDR3 reads CASTLGTSGKVQSEQFF. The CDR3 DNA reads as TGTGCCAGCACCCTCGGGACTAGCGGGAAAGTTCAATCCGAGCAGTTCTTC.

This chain links TRBV5-8 with TRBJ1-1; D is perhaps TRBD1 (6 bases). CDR1 is SGHTS, CDR2 YDEGEE, per germline. The CDR3 loop spans 13 amino acids. V lost 5 bases and J lost 2, with 10 bases in between. The CDR3 sequence is CASRNRVNTEAFF. The CDR3 DNA sequence: TGTGCCAGCAGGAACAGGGTTAACACTGAAGCTTTCTTT.

By proportion, this clone is medium-sized (0.01 to 0.1%). The chain couples TRBV28 to TRBJ2-2; D might be TRBD1 (5 bases). Germline V lookup: CDR1 MDHEN, CDR2 SYDVKM. This CDR3 is built from 16 residues. V was trimmed by 6 bases and J by 0 bases, leaving 14 bases between them. The DNA for the CDR3 is TGTGCCAGCAGCTCATTCGTAGGGGCGAACACCGGGGAGCTGTTTTTT. Translated, it gives CASSSFVGANTGELFF.